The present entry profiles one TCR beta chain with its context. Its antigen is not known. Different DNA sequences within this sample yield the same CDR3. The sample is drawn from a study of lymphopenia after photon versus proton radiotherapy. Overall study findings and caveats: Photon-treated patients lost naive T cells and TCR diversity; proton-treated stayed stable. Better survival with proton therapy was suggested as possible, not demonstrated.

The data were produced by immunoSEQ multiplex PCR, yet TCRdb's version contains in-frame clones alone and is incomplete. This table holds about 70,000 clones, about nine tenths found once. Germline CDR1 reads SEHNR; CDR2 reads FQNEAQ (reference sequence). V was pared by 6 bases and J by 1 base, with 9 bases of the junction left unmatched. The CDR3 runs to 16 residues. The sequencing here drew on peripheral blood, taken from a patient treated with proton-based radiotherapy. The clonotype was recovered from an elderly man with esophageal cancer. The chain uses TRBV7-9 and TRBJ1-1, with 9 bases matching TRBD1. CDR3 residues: CASRKGTGLSNTEAFF. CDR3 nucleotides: TGTGCCAGCAGAAAGGGGACAGGGCTGTCGAACACTGAAGCTTTCTTT.